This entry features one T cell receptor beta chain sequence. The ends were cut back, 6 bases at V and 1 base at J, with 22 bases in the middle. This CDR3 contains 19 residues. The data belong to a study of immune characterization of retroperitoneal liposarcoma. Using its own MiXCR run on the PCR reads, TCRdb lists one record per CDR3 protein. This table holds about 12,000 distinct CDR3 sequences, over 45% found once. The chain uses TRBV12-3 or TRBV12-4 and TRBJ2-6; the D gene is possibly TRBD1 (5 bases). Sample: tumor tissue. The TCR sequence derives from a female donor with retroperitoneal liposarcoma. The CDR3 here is CASRALPGAFRSGANVLTF. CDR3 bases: TGTGCCAGCAGAGCCCTCCCTGGGGCGTTTCGATCTGGGGCCAACGTCCTGACTTTC.